Listed below are T cell receptor beta chains from one sample, sequenced in a study of T-cell memory formation after mild COVID-19. A single record per CDR3 protein comes from TCRdb applying MiXCR to the 5' RACE reads. The table records more than 250,000 distinct CDR3 sequences, roughly 18% of them present only once. The source material was PBMCs or a T cell subset sorted from them (not recorded which). Receptors were obtained from a man aged 18 to 29 who had mild COVID-19 (a few samples of this study predate the infection). Cell type and time point are not known. Each CDR3 is given with its conserved first and last residue.

V: TRBV29-1
CDR3: CSVAGGQGPYGYTF

V: TRBV11-2
CDR3: CASTRRGDSLDEQFF

V: TRBV7-2
CDR3: CASSLGSGRGTQYF

V: TRBV30
CDR3: CAWSVGGEETQYF

V: TRBV7-8
CDR3: CASGTGPYSNQPQHF

V: TRBV7-9
CDR3: CASSRWTSGLSVDEQFF

V: TRBV20-1
CDR3: CSASDHYEQYF

V: TRBV6-2/TRBV6-3
CDR3: CASRSLRGARGETQYF

V: TRBV4-2
CDR3: CASSQDTVVEQFF

V: TRBV9
CDR3: CASSVVTGPNEQFF

V: TRBV9
CDR3: CASSVTTATNEKLFF

V: TRBV7-9
CDR3: CASSPSEVFDNEQFF

V: TRBV20-1
CDR3: CSARVGGDEQFF

V: TRBV7-2
CDR3: CASSPRGNYGYTF

V: TRBV9
CDR3: CASSVAVSAGKNEQFF

V: TRBV2
CDR3: CASSEHASLFF

V: TRBV27
CDR3: CASSYGTGVGKLFF

V: TRBV29-1
CDR3: CSGSAGGPTGELFF

V: TRBV27
CDR3: CASSLAGAGNEQFF

V: TRBV7-2
CDR3: CASPSGGGPTDTQYF

V: TRBV6-5
CDR3: CASSSLQLATDTQYF

V: TRBV7-9
CDR3: CASSWDRGNEQFF

V: TRBV5-6
CDR3: CASSLRPNEQFF

V: TRBV20-1
CDR3: CSARDSQLYEQYF

V: TRBV18
CDR3: CASSPSRAGSYEQYF

V: TRBV7-2
CDR3: CASSGWETQYF

V: TRBV11-2
CDR3: CASSLRLDNTGELFF

V: TRBV11-2
CDR3: CASNQLQGFYEQYF

V: TRBV10-2
CDR3: CASRDPGQGGTGELFF

V: TRBV5-1
CDR3: CASSWSLVGQGTDTQYF

V: TRBV28
CDR3: CASRREGYGYTF

V: TRBV20-1
CDR3: CSARDLRGTGSTDTQYF

V: TRBV20-1
CDR3: CSAERPRGGLGETQYF

V: TRBV29-1
CDR3: CSVVPFNRAAYRDRGQMGYTF

V: TRBV7-3
CDR3: CASSLGAATGYTF

V: TRBV9
CDR3: CASSVLEHTDTQYF

V: TRBV20-1
CDR3: CSGQGNNEQFF

V: TRBV24-1
CDR3: CATSDFRDRVGNEQFF

V: TRBV4-3
CDR3: CASSQGPGTRRTDEQYF

V: TRBV7-2
CDR3: CASSVAGASYNEQFF

V: TRBV12-3/TRBV12-4
CDR3: CASREGGFRQPQHF

V: TRBV5-1
CDR3: CASSLVQGWGETQYF

V: TRBV5-1
CDR3: CASSLDRMDTEAFF